This T cell receptor beta chain was sequenced in a study of T cell repertoires in cytomegalovirus infection. About the study: CMV epitopes, recently identified HLA-C-restricted and well-studied HLA-B-restricted, were used.

One entry per CDR3 protein results from TCRdb running MiXCR on the reads. The sample has approximately 990,000 distinct CDR3 sequences, approximately 32% seen once. This clonotype was seen ten or more times. Its target is unknown. V shed 8 bases and J shed 6 bases, with 16 bases lying between them. The length of the CDR3 is 13 residues. CDR1 SGHVS and CDR2 FNYEAQ come from the germline V gene. This specimen consisted of cultured CD8+ T cells from PBMCs, obtained from culture after CMV antigen stimulation. The receptor comes from a human donor in good health (CMV status not recorded). Some clones in this sample may be carry-over from other donors' samples. The rearrangement joins TRBV7-6 to TRBJ1-1; maybe TRBD1 (6 bases). The CDR3 DNA reads as TGTGCCAGCTCGGGGGGGGGGCGAGCTGAAGCTTTCTTT. It translates to CASSGGGRAEAFF. Looking up the rest from reference TRBV7-6 and TRBJ1-1 gives the full variable domain: GAGVSQSPRYKVTKRGQDVALRCDPISGHVSLYWYRQALGQGPEFLTYFNYEAQQDKSGLPNDRFSAERPEGSISTLTIQRTEQRDSAMYRCASSGGGRAEAFFGQGTRLTVV.